The clone carrying this TCR beta chain was counted once. What it recognizes is unknown. This sample was taken from a study of cytomegalovirus exposure and HLA in healthy donors. Study in general: The same platform was used for the roughly 110 validation repertoires as for the roughly 700 first-cohort repertoires, as reported in a later analysis. Study observations and caveats: It was found in a later analysis that first-cohort TCR clusters tended to co-occur in the 120 validation repertoires. There were 164 TCR beta chains listed as cytomegalovirus-associated.

Clones were sequenced by immunoSEQ multiplex PCR, and TCRdb holds only the in-frame ones, with some missing. The sample lists over 150,000 clones; about 90% were seen once. From the 120-subject validation cohort, which was separate from the roughly 680-subject first cohort, the donors were drawn. Germline V CDR1 and CDR2: SGHTA, FQGTGA. The CDR3 contains 14 residues. V gave up 2 bases and J gave up 1 base, with 9 bases separating them. J is TRBJ2-7 and V is TRBV7-3, with D possibly being TRBD2 (5 bases). This receptor was identified in a woman in her late teens or twenties in good health and CMV-seropositive. Sequenced: PBMCs. CDR3 protein: CASSLGPGSYEQYF. The CDR3 DNA reads as TGTGCCAGCAGCTTAGGACCGGGGTCCTACGAGCAGTACTTC. The complete variable domain, with remaining parts taken from reference TRBV7-3 and TRBJ2-7, reads GAGVSQTPSNKVTEKGKYVELRCDPISGHTALYWYRQSLGQGPEFLIYFQGTGAADDSGLPNDRFFAVRPEGSVSTLKIQRTERGDSAVYLCASSLGPGSYEQYFGPGTRLTVT.